Following are 32 T cell receptor beta chains from one sample sequenced in a study of blood T cell repertoires in COVID-19. This table comes from immunoSEQ multiplex PCR, and its TCRdb copy is limited to in-frame clones, with some not included. This table holds around 300,000 clones, approximately 86% found once. Sequencing was performed on peripheral blood. All receptors come from a man between 18 and 35 years old with active or convalescent COVID-19.

The chain couples TRBV4-2 to TRBJ2-7; D is unclear. CDR3 length equals 13 residues. Trimming took 0 bases from V and 3 from J, leaving 6 bases between them. Looked up from germline, CDR1 is LGHNA and CDR2 is YNFKEQ. CDR3 DNA: TGTGCCAGCAGCCAAGACGTTATCTACGAGCAGTACTTC. It codes for CASSQDVIYEQYF.

This clone was observed a few times. The V call is TRBV7-9, the J call TRBJ1-4, with D unresolved. The CDR3 contains 13 residues. Trimming took 1 base from V and 13 from J, leaving 13 bases between them. Germline V lookup: CDR1 SEHNR, CDR2 FQNEAQ (reference sequence). The CDR3 DNA sequence: TGTGCCAGCAGCTTAGGTGCCGGTTACGGACTGTTTTTT. It codes for CASSLGAGYGLFF.

The CDR3 here is CASSADRAQETQYF. CDR3 DNA: TGTGCCAGCTCAGCAGACAGGGCTCAAGAGACCCAGTACTTC. The chain employs TRBV18 and TRBJ2-5; TRBD1 matches at 7 bases. The CDR3 contains 14 residues. In germline, CDR1 is KGHSH, CDR2 LQKENI. After removal of 5 bases from V and 2 bases from J, the junction contained 5 bases not matched to a gene. Drawing the rest from reference TRBV18 and TRBJ2-5, the complete variable domain is NAGVMQNPRHLVRRRGQEARLRCSPMKGHSHVYWYRQLPEEGLKFMVYLQKENIIDESGMPKERFSAEFPKEGPSILRIQQVVRGDSAAYFCASSADRAQETQYFGPGTRLLVL.

The chain employs TRBV2 and TRBJ1-5, with a possible D match to TRBD1 (6 bases). The V gene's germline CDR1 is SNHLY and CDR2 FYNNEI. This CDR3 is 13 amino acids long. Trimming removed 7 bases from V and 7 bases from J, with 14 bases in between. As DNA, the CDR3 is TGTGCCAGCACATGGGACAAGTTGCAGCCCCAGCATTTT. Translated, it gives CASTWDKLQPQHF.

This rearrangement joins TRBV11-3 to TRBJ1-1; maybe TRBD1 (5 bases). The germline V gene has CDR1 SGHNT and CDR2 YENEEA. The ends were cut back, 5 bases at V and 1 base at J, with 14 bases in the middle. There are 15 residues in the CDR3. CDR3 DNA: TGTGCCAGCAGCCCCGGGGGAGACACGAACACTGAAGCTTTCTTT. It encodes CASSPGGDTNTEAFF.

The chain uses TRBV3-1 (or the pseudogene TRBV3-2) and TRBJ2-1; TRBD2 aligns across 9 bases. There are 15 residues in the CDR3. Losses at the gene ends were 7 bases for V and 4 bases for J; bases not matched to a gene: 8. From germline, CDR1 is LGHDT and CDR2 YNNKEL (reference sequence). The CDR3 reads CASTERLAGYNEQFF. DNA for the CDR3: TGTGCCAGCACGGAGAGGCTAGCGGGGTACAATGAGCAGTTCTTC.

CDR3 in amino acids: CASRPRDRNYGYTF. CDR3 sequence (DNA): TGCGCCAGCAGGCCCCGGGACAGAAACTATGGCTACACCTTC. V usage is TRBV5-1 and J usage is TRBJ1-2; TRBD1 matches at 7 bases. Unmatched junction bases numbered 6, after V lost 5 bases and J lost 2 bases. This CDR3 has 14 residues. Per germline, CDR1 SGHRS and CDR2 YFSETQ.

V gene TRBV6-5 combines with J gene TRBJ1-6, with D perhaps matching TRBD1 (5 bases). CDR1 MNHEY and CDR2 SVGAGI come from the germline V gene. V was clipped by 0 bases and J by 6 bases, with 12 bases between them. There are 16 residues in the CDR3. The CDR3 reads CASSYSDTRVNSPLHF. The CDR3 nucleotides are TGTGCCAGCAGTTACTCCGACACCAGGGTTAATTCACCCCTCCACTTT.

In its sample, this clone was seen once. The chain joins TRBV7-9 to TRBJ2-6; D perhaps matches TRBD2 (5 bases). Germline loops: CDR1 SEHNR, CDR2 FQNEAQ (reference sequence). V lost 1 base and J lost 0, with 7 bases in between. This CDR3 is 16 amino acids long. The CDR3 region is CASSLGGFSGANVLTF. The CDR3 coding sequence is TGTGCCAGCAGCTTAGGAGGGTTCTCTGGGGCCAACGTCCTGACTTTC.

This sequence joins TRBV28 and TRBJ2-7, with 7 bases identical to TRBD1. Germline-derived CDR1 and CDR2 are MDHEN and SYDVKM. V shed 5 bases and J 3 bases; nucleotides not matched to a gene: 13. CDR3 length: 16 residues. The DNA for the CDR3 is TGTGCCAGCAGTCAACAAACCGGGACAGTAAACTACGAGCAGTACTTC. It translates to CASSQQTGTVNYEQYF.

The chain combines TRBV2 with TRBJ2-7; D is undetermined. Germline V gives CDR1 SNHLY, CDR2 FYNNEI. The CDR3 consists of 12 residues. The V gene lost 6 bases and the J gene lost 3 bases, with 9 bases spanning the gap. The CDR3 loop reads CASSPDFYEQYF. The CDR3 coding sequence is TGTGCCAGCAGCCCAGACTTCTACGAGCAGTACTTC.

V usage is TRBV7-2 and J usage is TRBJ2-5; 8 nucleotides align to TRBD2. The CDR3 extends over 15 amino acids. The junction had 6 bases not matched to a gene; V was cut back by 5 bases and J by 1 base. Germline V gene lookup returns CDR1 SGHTA and CDR2 FQGNSA. DNA of the CDR3: TGTGCCAGCAGCCTTAGCGGGGCATTCCAAGAGACCCAGTACTTC. This translates into CASSLSGAFQETQYF.

J is TRBJ1-1 and V is TRBV14; possible D gene TRBD1, 6 bases. Deletions cut 1 base from V and 0 bases from J, with 9 bases between. The CDR3 totals 15 residues. Germline V lookup: CDR1 SGHDN, CDR2 FVKESK. The CDR3, as DNA: TGTGCCAGCAGCCAAGTCTGGGACATGAACACTGAAGCTTTCTTT. Amino acid sequence: CASSQVWDMNTEAFF.

The V and J genes are TRBV7-9 and TRBJ2-7; D remains ambiguous. The CDR3 spans 12 residues. Germline assignment: CDR1 SEHNR and CDR2 FQNEAQ (reference sequence). The V gene lost 6 bases and the J gene lost 2 bases, with 8 bases spanning the gap. The CDR3 bases are TGTGCCAGCAGTTCCCAGACCTACGAGCAGTACTTC. Translating it yields CASSSQTYEQYF.

The chain has TRBV5-1 and TRBJ1-2; 7 bases align to TRBD1. V lost 1 base to trimming and J lost 4 bases; unmatched junction nucleotides: 7. The V gene's germline CDR1 is SGHRS and CDR2 YFSETQ. There are 15 residues in the CDR3. The DNA of the CDR3 is TGCGCCAGCAGCTTGCATGGACAGGACCTCTATGGCTACACCTTC. It specifies CASSLHGQDLYGYTF.

This chain uses TRBV12-3 or TRBV12-4 with TRBJ1-3, with D hard to call. This CDR3 has 11 amino acids. V was pared by 5 bases and J by 4 bases, with 3 bases between. CDR3 DNA: TGTGCCAGCAGTCTAGGAAACACCATATATTTT. It is translated as CASSLGNTIYF.

V usage is TRBV27 and J usage is TRBJ1-6, with D possibly matching TRBD1 (5 bases). The germline gives CDR1 MNHEY, CDR2 SMNVEV (reference sequence). The CDR3 length is 13 residues. V shed 3 bases and J shed 9 bases, with 9 bases lying between them. CDR3 nucleotide sequence: TGTGCCAGCAGTTTCGGGGGAGGTTCACCCCTCCACTTT. Translation gives CASSFGGGSPLHF.

The V and J genes are TRBV27 and TRBJ1-6, with a possible D match to TRBD1 (5 bases). The CDR3 extends over 15 amino acids. Germline CDR1 MNHEY, CDR2 SMNVEV (reference sequence). Trimming removed 0 bases at V and 9 bases at J, with 12 bases between. CDR3 residues: CASSLSGGDGSPLHF. In DNA, the CDR3 is TGTGCCAGCAGTTTATCGGGCGGGGACGGTTCACCCCTCCACTTT.

The chain carries TRBV18 and TRBJ1-6, with D possibly being TRBD1 (6 bases). CDR3 size: 15 residues. Per germline, CDR1 KGHSH and CDR2 LQKENI. V gave up 4 bases and J gave up 9 bases, with 16 bases separating them. DNA of the CDR3: TGTGCCAGCTCACAGTTGGACAGCGAAAGTTCACCCCTCCACTTT. Translated, it gives CASSQLDSESSPLHF.

This clone was seen a single time. J is TRBJ2-7 and V is TRBV11-2; TRBD1 might be the D (6 bases). V was cut by 0 bases and J by 1 base, with 10 bases left in between. The CDR3 loop spans 15 amino acids. The germline V gene encodes CDR1 SGHAT and CDR2 FQNNGV. This CDR3 is CASSLEAGESYEQYF. The CDR3 nucleotides are TGTGCCAGCAGCTTAGAGGCAGGGGAGTCCTACGAGCAGTACTTC. Full variable domain (missing parts from reference TRBV11-2 and TRBJ2-7): EAGVAQSPRYKIIEKRQSVAFWCNPISGHATLYWYQQILGQGPKLLIQFQNNGVVDDSQLPKDRFSAERLKGVDSTLKIQPAKLEDSAVYLCASSLEAGESYEQYFGPGTRLTVT.

The CDR3 nucleotides read TGTGCCATCAGTGATCCGCCACCCAGCTCCTACAATGAGCAGTTCTTC. It specifies CAISDPPPSSYNEQFF. The chain links TRBV10-3 to TRBJ2-1; D not certain. The germline V gene has CDR1 ENHRY and CDR2 SYGVKD. The CDR3 loop spans 16 amino acids. Trimming stripped 3 bases from V and 0 bases from J, with 12 bases between.

The gene calls are TRBV10-2 and TRBJ1-1, with D hard to call. V lost 4 bases and J 1 base, leaving 10 bases between the germline ends. The CDR3 has 14 amino acids. Per the germline V gene, CDR1 is WSHSY and CDR2 is SAAADI. The CDR3 reads CASSAPEKNTEAFF. CDR3 in DNA: TGCGCCAGCAGTGCTCCGGAGAAGAACACTGAAGCTTTCTTT.

The chain links TRBV7-3 to TRBJ2-5; possible D gene TRBD2, 5 bases. CDR1 is SGHTA and CDR2 is FQGTGA in the germline V gene. Trimming stripped 3 bases from V and 5 bases from J, with 10 bases between. The CDR3 loop spans 13 amino acids. CDR3 protein: CASSFGTGETQYF. The DNA for the CDR3 is TGTGCCAGCAGCTTTGGCACGGGGGAGACCCAGTACTTC.

The CDR3 DNA sequence: TGTGCCAGCAGCACCTCGACTAGCTTAAACACCGGGGAGCTGTTTTTT. Protein product: CASSTSTSLNTGELFF. The V and J genes are TRBV7-3 and TRBJ2-2; the match to TRBD2 covers 7 bases. This CDR3 has 16 residues. Germline V gene lookup returns CDR1 SGHTA and CDR2 FQGTGA. V dropped 5 bases and J dropped 2; count of bases not matched to a gene: 8.

The chain joins TRBV5-1 to TRBJ1-2; the D gene is possibly TRBD1 (5 bases). This CDR3 is built from 15 residues. Looked up from germline, CDR1 is SGHRS and CDR2 is YFSETQ. The V and J ends lost 3 bases and 3 bases respectively, with 15 bases between them. The CDR3 loop is CASSWEGRKDYGYTF. For the CDR3, the DNA is TGCGCCAGCAGCTGGGAGGGGCGTAAGGACTATGGCTACACCTTC.

V gene TRBV6-1 combines with J gene TRBJ1-2; D remains unclear. The CDR3 covers 15 residues. Germline-derived CDR1 and CDR2 are MNHNS and SASEGT. V lost 1 base to trimming and J lost 2 bases, with 11 bases between them. The CDR3 DNA reads as TGTGCCAGCAGTGAAGGTCTTGAGTTAAACTATGGCTACACCTTC. It encodes CASSEGLELNYGYTF.

The chain couples TRBV24-1 to TRBJ2-2, with D possibly TRBD1 on 6 matching bases. Per the germline V gene, CDR1 is KGHDR and CDR2 is SFDVKD. Trimming cost V 3 bases and J 0 bases, with 13 bases left between them. The CDR3 runs to 17 residues. The CDR3 nucleotides are TGTGCCACCAGTGATGATGACAGGTTTGCGAACACCGGGGAGCTGTTTTTT. Translating it yields CATSDDDRFANTGELFF.

The chain combines TRBV7-9 with TRBJ1-5; 8 bases fit TRBD1. The CDR3 totals 14 residues. V shed 1 base, J shed 4 bases, and the junction held 0 bases outside the gene matches. Germline V lookup: CDR1 SEHNR, CDR2 FQNEAQ (reference sequence). CDR3 DNA sequence: TGTGCCAGCAGCTTAGGGACAGGGAATCAGCCCCAGCATTTT. It yields the protein CASSLGTGNQPQHF.

The chain couples TRBV27 to TRBJ2-7; 7 nucleotides agree with TRBD2. The CDR3 is made up of 14 amino acids. Losses at the gene ends were 6 bases for V and 2 bases for J; bases not matched to a gene: 7. Germline CDR1 is MNHEY and CDR2 is SMNVEV (reference sequence). The CDR3 is CASREWAGAYEQYF. For the CDR3, the DNA is TGTGCCAGCAGGGAATGGGCGGGAGCCTACGAGCAGTACTTC.

CDR3 sequence reads: CATSRTLVSHEQYF. The CDR3 DNA reads TGTGCCACCAGCAGAACTCTAGTATCCCACGAGCAGTACTTC. V usage is TRBV15 and J usage is TRBJ2-7; D is uncertain. V was cut by 2 bases and J by 5 bases, with 13 bases left in between. From germline, CDR1 is LNHNV and CDR2 YYDKDF (reference sequence). CDR3 length equals 14 residues.

The rearrangement uses TRBV11-2 and TRBJ1-6; 10 positions agree with TRBD1. The CDR3 contains 15 residues. V lost 5 bases to trimming and J lost 9 bases; unmatched junction nucleotides: 7. From germline, CDR1 is SGHAT and CDR2 FQNNGV. The CDR3 reads CASSLRDRGTSPLHF. CDR3 sequence (DNA): TGTGCCAGCAGCCTCCGGGACAGGGGAACTTCACCCCTCCACTTT.

The rearrangement uses TRBV29-1 and TRBJ2-5; possible D gene TRBD2, 6 bases. From germline, CDR1 is SQVTM and CDR2 ANQGSEA. The CDR3 length is 14 residues. With 2 bases removed from V and 3 bases from J, the gap between germline ends came to 13 bases. The CDR3 coding sequence is TGCAGCGTTGAACTGGGACTCCACAAAGAGACCCAGTACTTC. Amino acids: CSVELGLHKETQYF.